The sequence of this T cell receptor beta chain was determined in a study of blood T cell repertoires in COVID-19. The wider study: Italy, Spain and the United States were the sources of the convalescent and acute COVID-19 samples.

V lost 6 bases to trimming and J lost 0 bases, with 17 bases between them. This CDR3 has 17 residues. Germline-derived CDR1 and CDR2 are MDHEN and SYDVKM. Study processing details: For nucleated cells, counts were estimated from reference gene primer amplification. TCRdb's table, derived via immunoSEQ multiplex PCR, lists solely in-frame clones and lacks some. V, J and clone size are taken as reported in that table, and D and trimming were inferred from the DNA itself. The sample has about 120,000 clones, 80% to 90% seen once; the top ten hold about 29%. The chain joins TRBV28 to TRBJ1-4; tentatively, D is TRBD1 (5 bases). The TCR was taken from a man between 65 and 85 years old with active or convalescent COVID-19. The sequencing sample was made of peripheral blood. The CDR3 protein is CASSPLSGGATNEKLFF. Here the CDR3 DNA reads TGTGCCAGCAGCCCCCTGAGCGGGGGAGCAACTAATGAAAAACTGTTTTTT.